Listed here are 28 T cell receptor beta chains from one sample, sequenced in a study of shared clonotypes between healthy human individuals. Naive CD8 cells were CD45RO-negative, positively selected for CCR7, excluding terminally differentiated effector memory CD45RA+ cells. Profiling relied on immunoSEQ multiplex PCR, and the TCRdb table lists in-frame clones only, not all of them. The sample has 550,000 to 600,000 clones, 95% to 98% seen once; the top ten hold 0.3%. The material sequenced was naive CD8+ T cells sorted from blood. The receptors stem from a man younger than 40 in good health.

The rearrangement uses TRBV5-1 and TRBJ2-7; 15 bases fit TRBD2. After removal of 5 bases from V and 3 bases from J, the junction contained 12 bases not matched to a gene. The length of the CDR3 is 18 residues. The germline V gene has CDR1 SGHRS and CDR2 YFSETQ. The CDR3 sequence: CASRPGTSGRTMIYEQYF. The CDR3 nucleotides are TGCGCCAGCAGACCCGGGACTAGCGGGAGGACTATGATCTACGAGCAGTACTTC. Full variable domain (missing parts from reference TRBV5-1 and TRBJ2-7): KAGVTQTPRYLIKTRGQQVTLSCSPISGHRSVSWYQQTPGQGLQFLFEYFSETQRNKGNFPGRFSGRQFSNSRSEMNVSTLELGDSALYLCASRPGTSGRTMIYEQYFGPGTRLTVT.

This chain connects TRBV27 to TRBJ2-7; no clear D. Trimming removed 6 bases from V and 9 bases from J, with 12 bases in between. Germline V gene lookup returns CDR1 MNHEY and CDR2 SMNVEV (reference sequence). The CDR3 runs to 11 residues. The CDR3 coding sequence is TGTGCCAGCAGGGACCTACGAGTGCAGTACTTC. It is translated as CASRDLRVQYF.

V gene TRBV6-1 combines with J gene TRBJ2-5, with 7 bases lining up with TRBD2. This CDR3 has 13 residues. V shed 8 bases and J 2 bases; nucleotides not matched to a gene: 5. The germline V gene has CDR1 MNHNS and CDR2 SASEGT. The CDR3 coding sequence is TGTGCCAGCTTACTAGCGCCACAAGAGACCCAGTACTTC. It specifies CASLLAPQETQYF.

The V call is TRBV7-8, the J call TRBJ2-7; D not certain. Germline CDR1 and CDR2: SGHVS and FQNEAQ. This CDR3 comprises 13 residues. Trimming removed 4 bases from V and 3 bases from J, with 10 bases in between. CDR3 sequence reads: CASSSMPDYEQYF. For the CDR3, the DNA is TGTGCCAGCAGCTCGATGCCCGACTACGAGCAGTACTTC.

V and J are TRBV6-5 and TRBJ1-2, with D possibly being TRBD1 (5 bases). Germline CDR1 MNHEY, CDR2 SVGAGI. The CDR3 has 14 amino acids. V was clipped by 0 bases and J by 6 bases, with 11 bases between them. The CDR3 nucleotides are TGTGCCAGCAGTTACTCGGGGCAGTACGATGGCTACACCTTC. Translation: CASSYSGQYDGYTF.

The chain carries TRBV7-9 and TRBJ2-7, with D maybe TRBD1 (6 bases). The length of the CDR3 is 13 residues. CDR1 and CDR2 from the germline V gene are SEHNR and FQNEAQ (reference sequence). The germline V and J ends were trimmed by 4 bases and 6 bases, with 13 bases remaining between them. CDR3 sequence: CASSSRGFGEQYF. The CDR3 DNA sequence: TGTGCCAGCAGCTCTAGGGGGTTCGGCGAGCAGTACTTC.

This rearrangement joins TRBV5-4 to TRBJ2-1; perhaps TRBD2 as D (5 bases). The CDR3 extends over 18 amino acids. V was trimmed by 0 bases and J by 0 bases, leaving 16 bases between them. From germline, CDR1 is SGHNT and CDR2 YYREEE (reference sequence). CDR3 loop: CASSLAHLALSSYNEQFF. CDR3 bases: TGTGCCAGCAGCTTGGCTCATTTAGCGCTTAGCTCCTACAATGAGCAGTTCTTC.

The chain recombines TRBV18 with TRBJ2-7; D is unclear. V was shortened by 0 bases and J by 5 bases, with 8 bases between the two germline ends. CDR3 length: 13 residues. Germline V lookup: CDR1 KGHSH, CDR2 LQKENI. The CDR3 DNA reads TGTGCCAGCTCACCACCCCTCCATCACGAGCAGTACTTC. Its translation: CASSPPLHHEQYF.

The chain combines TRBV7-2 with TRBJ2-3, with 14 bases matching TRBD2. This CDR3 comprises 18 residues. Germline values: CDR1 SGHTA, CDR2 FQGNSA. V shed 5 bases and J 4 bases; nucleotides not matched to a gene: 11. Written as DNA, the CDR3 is TGTGCCAGCAGCCTCACGGGACTAGCGGGAGCCACTGCAGATACGCAGTATTTT. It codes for CASSLTGLAGATADTQYF.

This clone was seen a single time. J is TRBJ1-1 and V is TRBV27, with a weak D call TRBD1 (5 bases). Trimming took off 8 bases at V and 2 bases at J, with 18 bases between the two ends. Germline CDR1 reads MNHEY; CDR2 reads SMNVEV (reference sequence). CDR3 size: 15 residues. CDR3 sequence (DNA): TGTGCCAGCCGGAGTGGGAGCAGGGCCAACACTGAAGCTTTCTTT. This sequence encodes CASRSGSRANTEAFF.

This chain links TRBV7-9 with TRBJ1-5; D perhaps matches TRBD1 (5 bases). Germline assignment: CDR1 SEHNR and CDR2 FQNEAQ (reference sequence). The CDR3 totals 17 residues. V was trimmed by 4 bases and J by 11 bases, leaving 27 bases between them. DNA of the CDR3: TGTGCCAGCAGCTCCAATGCAGGGTCCTACGAATCTTCGTCCCAGCATTTT. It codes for CASSSNAGSYESSSQHF.

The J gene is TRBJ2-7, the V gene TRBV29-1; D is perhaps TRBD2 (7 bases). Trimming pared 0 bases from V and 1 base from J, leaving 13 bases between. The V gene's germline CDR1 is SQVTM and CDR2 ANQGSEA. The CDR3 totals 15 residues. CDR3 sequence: CSVEDRGAISYEQYF. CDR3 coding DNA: TGCAGCGTTGAAGATCGGGGGGCTATATCCTACGAGCAGTACTTC.

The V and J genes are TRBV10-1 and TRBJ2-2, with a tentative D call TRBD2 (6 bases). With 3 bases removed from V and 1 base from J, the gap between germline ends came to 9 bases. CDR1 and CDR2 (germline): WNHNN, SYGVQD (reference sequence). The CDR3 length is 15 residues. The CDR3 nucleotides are TGCGCCAGCAGTGATTGGCGGGAGAACACCGGGGAGCTGTTTTTT. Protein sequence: CASSDWRENTGELFF.

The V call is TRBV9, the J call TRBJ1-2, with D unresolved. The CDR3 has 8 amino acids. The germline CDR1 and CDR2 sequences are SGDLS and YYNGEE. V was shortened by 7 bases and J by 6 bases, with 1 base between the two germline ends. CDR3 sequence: CASDGYTF. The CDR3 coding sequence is TGTGCCAGCGATGGCTACACCTTC.

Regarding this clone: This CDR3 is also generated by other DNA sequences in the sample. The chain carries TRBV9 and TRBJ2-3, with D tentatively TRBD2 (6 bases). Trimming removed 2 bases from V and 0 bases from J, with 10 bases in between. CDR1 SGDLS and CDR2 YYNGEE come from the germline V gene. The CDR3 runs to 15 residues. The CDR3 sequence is CASSVSGLSTDTQYF. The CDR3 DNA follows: TGTGCCAGCAGCGTTAGCGGCTTGAGCACAGATACGCAGTATTTT.

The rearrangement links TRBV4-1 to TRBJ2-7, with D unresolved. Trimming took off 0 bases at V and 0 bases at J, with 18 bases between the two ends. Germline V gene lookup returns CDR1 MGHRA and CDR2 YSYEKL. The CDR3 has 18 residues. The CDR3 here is CASSQEGWALTNSYEQYF. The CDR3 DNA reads TGCGCCAGCAGCCAAGAGGGGTGGGCACTCACCAACTCCTACGAGCAGTACTTC.

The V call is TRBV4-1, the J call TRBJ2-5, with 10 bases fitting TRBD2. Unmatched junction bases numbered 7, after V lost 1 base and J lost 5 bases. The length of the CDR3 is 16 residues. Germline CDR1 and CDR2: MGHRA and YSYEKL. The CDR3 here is CASSQGASGSGETQYF. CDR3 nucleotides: TGCGCCAGCAGCCAAGGGGCTAGCGGGAGTGGGGAGACCCAGTACTTC.

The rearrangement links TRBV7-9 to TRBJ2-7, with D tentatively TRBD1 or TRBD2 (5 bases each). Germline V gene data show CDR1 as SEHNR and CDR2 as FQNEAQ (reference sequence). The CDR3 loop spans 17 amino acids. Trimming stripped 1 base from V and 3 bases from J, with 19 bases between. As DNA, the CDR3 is TGTGCCAGCAGCTTAGTTCTTCCTGGGGAGAGGGGCTACGAGCAGTACTTC. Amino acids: CASSLVLPGERGYEQYF.

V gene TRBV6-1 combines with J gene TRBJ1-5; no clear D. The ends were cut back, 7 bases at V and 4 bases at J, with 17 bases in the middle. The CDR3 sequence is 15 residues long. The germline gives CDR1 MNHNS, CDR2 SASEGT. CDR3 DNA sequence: TGTGCCAGCATCGCAGGAGCCTATGGAAATCAGCCCCAGCATTTT. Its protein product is CASIAGAYGNQPQHF.

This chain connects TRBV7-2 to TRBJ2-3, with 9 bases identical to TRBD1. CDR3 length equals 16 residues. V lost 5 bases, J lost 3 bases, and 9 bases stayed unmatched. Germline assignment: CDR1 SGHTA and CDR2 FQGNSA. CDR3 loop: CASSPRGQGQTDTQYF. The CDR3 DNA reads TGTGCCAGCAGCCCTCGTGGACAGGGGCAAACAGATACGCAGTATTTT.

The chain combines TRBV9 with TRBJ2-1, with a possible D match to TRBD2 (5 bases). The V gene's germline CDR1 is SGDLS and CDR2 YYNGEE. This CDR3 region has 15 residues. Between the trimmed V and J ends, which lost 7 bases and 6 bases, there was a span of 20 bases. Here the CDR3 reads CASGPPTMPSNEQFF. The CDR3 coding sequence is TGTGCCAGCGGCCCCCCGACTATGCCTAGCAATGAGCAGTTCTTC.

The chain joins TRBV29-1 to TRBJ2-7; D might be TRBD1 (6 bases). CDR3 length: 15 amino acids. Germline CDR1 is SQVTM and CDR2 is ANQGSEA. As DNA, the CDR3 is TGCAGTTATAAACCCCTGACCCAGGGGTCCTACGAGCAGTACTTC. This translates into CSYKPLTQGSYEQYF.

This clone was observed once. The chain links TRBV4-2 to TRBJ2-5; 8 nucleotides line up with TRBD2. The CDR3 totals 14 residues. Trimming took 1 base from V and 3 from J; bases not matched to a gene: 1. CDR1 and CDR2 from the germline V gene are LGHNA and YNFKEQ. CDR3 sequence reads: CASSQVAGKETQYF. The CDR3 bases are TGTGCCAGCAGCCAAGTAGCGGGGAAAGAGACCCAGTACTTC.

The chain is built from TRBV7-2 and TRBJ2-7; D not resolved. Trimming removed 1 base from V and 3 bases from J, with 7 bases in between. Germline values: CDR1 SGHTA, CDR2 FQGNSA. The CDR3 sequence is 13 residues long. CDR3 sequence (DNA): TGTGCCAGCAGCTTAGGGCTGAACTACGAGCAGTACTTC. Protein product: CASSLGLNYEQYF. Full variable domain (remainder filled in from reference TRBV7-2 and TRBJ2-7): GAGVSQSPSNKVTEKGKDVELRCDPISGHTALYWYRQSLGQGLEFLIYFQGNSAPDKSGLPSDRFSAERTGGSVSTLTIQRTQQEDSAVYLCASSLGLNYEQYFGPGTRLTVT.

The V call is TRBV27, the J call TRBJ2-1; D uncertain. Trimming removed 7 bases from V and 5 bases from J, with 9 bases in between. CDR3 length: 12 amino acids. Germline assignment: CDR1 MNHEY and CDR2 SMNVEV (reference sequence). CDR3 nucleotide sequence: TGTGCCAGCACGCGCCGCGACAATGAGCAGTTCTTC. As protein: CASTRRDNEQFF.

The CDR3 region is CASSVVSGRGYNEQFF. CDR3 in DNA: TGTGCCAGCAGCGTTGTTAGCGGGAGGGGATACAATGAGCAGTTCTTC. The chain employs TRBV9 and TRBJ2-1, with 11 bases that match TRBD2. This CDR3 comprises 16 residues. Trimming at V came to 2 bases and at J to 4 bases, leaving 5 bases not matched to a gene. The germline V gene encodes CDR1 SGDLS and CDR2 YYNGEE.

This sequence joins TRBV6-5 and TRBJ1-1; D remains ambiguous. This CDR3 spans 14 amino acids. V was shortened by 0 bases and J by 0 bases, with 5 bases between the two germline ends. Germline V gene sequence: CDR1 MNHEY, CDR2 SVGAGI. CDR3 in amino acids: CASSYSLMNTEAFF. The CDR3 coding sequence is TGTGCCAGCAGTTACTCGCTCATGAACACTGAAGCTTTCTTT.

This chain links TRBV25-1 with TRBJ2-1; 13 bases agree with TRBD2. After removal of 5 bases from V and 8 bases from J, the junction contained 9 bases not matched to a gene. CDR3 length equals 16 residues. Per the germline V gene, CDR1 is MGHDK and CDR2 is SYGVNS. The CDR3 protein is CASSKFRTSGSYEQFF. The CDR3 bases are TGTGCCAGCAGTAAATTTCGGACTAGCGGGAGTTATGAGCAGTTCTTC.